This entry lists 13 T cell receptor beta chains sequenced from one sample in a study of T-cell memory formation after mild COVID-19. MiXCR, applied by TCRdb to the 5' RACE reads, yields one record per CDR3 protein. The sample yields roughly 300,000 distinct CDR3 sequences, about a sixth seen once. Source material: PBMCs or a T cell subset sorted from them (not recorded which). Receptor source: a man between 18 and 35 years old who had mild COVID-19 (a few samples of this study predate the infection). Cell type and time point are not known.

The V and J genes are TRBV29-1 and TRBJ2-5, with D unclear. V lost 0 bases, J lost 3 bases, and 11 bases lay in between. CDR1 is SQVTM and CDR2 is ANQGSEA in the germline V gene. The CDR3 is 14 residues long. The CDR3 DNA reads TGCAGCGTTGAAGACGCCAGACGGGAAGAGACCCAGTACTTC. Protein product: CSVEDARREETQYF. Using reference TRBV29-1 and TRBJ2-5 for the parts outside the CDR3, the full variable domain is SAVISQKPSRDICQRGTSLTIQCQVDSQVTMMFWYRQQPGQSLTLIATANQGSEATYESGFVIDKFPISRPNLTFSTLTVSNMSPEDSSIYLCSVEDARREETQYFGPGTRLLVL.

Only one count was recorded for this clonotype. The chain recombines TRBV11-2 with TRBJ2-3; the D is unclear. Trimming took off 3 bases at V and 4 bases at J, with 5 bases between the two ends. The germline V gene has CDR1 SGHAT and CDR2 FQNNGV. CDR3 size: 12 residues. CDR3 residues: CASSLLPDTQYF. CDR3 DNA sequence: TGTGCCAGCAGCTTGCTGCCAGATACGCAGTATTTT.

The V call is TRBV29-1, the J call TRBJ2-7, with 8 bases fitting TRBD1. The germline gives CDR1 SQVTM, CDR2 ANQGSEA. Trimming cost V 1 base and J 2 bases; bases outside gene matches: 13. This CDR3 comprises 17 residues. DNA of the CDR3: TGCAGCGTTGAAGGGTGGGACAGGACCCTTTTTACCTACGAGCAGTACTTC. This translates into CSVEGWDRTLFTYEQYF.

This clonotype was counted only a few times. The CDR3 reads CASSLGLQGASYF. CDR3 sequence (DNA): TGTGCCAGCAGCTTAGGCCTCCAGGGGGCCAGCTATTTT. The chain links TRBV13 to TRBJ1-3; 8 bases are shared with TRBD1. This CDR3 contains 13 residues. Looked up from germline, CDR1 is PRHDT and CDR2 is FYEKMQ (reference sequence). Losses at the gene ends were 0 bases for V and 16 bases for J; bases not matched to a gene: 8.

This clonotype was observed a handful of times. The genes are TRBV25-1 and TRBJ1-6; 8 nucleotides agree with TRBD1. The V and J ends lost 9 bases and 9 bases, in that order; junction bases with no gene match: 1. Germline CDR1 reads MGHDK; CDR2 reads SYGVNS. This CDR3 region has 11 residues. As DNA, the CDR3 is TGTGCCAGAGACAGGGGTTCACCCCTCCACTTT. Residues: CARDRGSPLHF.

The chain links TRBV30 to TRBJ2-7, with no clear D. Deletions cut 1 base from V and 1 base from J, with 2 bases between. Germline CDR1 reads GTSNPN; CDR2 reads SVGIG (reference sequence). The CDR3 runs to 11 residues. CDR3: CAWSGSYEQYF. The CDR3 bases are TGTGCCTGGAGTGGATCCTACGAGCAGTACTTC.

This clonotype was seen more than once but under ten times. The chain couples TRBV27 to TRBJ1-2; no definite D call. Germline CDR1 is MNHEY and CDR2 is SMNVEV (reference sequence). The V gene lost 1 base and the J gene lost 4 bases, with 10 bases spanning the gap. The CDR3 consists of 14 residues. The DNA of the CDR3 is TGTGCCAGCAGTTTATTAAGTTCGGGCTATGGCTACACCTTC. Translation gives CASSLLSSGYGYTF.

J is TRBJ2-5 and V is TRBV5-1; D is unclear. The germline V and J ends were trimmed by 0 bases and 2 bases, with 8 bases remaining between them. The CDR3 spans 14 residues. In germline, CDR1 is SGHRS, CDR2 YFSETQ. CDR3 nucleotides: TGCGCCAGCAGCTTGGATGTGGGGCAAGAGACCCAGTACTTC. This encodes CASSLDVGQETQYF. The full variable domain, its missing parts supplied by reference TRBV5-1 and TRBJ2-5, is KAGVTQTPRYLIKTRGQQVTLSCSPISGHRSVSWYQQTPGQGLQFLFEYFSETQRNKGNFPGRFSGRQFSNSRSEMNVSTLELGDSALYLCASSLDVGQETQYFGPGTRLLVL.

This clonotype has only a few counts. J is TRBJ2-3 and V is TRBV10-2; unclear D gene. V was cut by 8 bases and J by 1 base, with 7 bases left in between. The germline CDR1 and CDR2 sequences are WSHSY and SAAADI. The CDR3 totals 12 residues. The CDR3 here is CASAPRTDTQYF. The CDR3 DNA reads as TGCGCCAGCGCACCCCGCACAGATACGCAGTATTTT.

This chain links TRBV20-1 with TRBJ2-3; D not resolved. Germline V lookup: CDR1 DFQATT, CDR2 SNEGSKA (reference sequence). Trimming left V 3 bases short and J 0 bases short, with 16 bases between. This CDR3 is built from 16 residues. The CDR3 loop is CSASSYSTSSTDTQYF. Here the CDR3 DNA reads TGCAGTGCTAGTTCCTATTCCACCTCTAGCACAGATACGCAGTATTTT.

This clonotype has a count of ten or more. This chain joins TRBV7-2 and TRBJ2-3; TRBD2 matches 16 bases. V lost 5 bases and J lost 7; bases outside the gene matches: 9. CDR1 is SGHTA, CDR2 FQGNSA, per germline. The CDR3 is 17 amino acids. CDR3 nucleotides: TGTGCCAGCAGCCAGTCCGGGACTAGCGGGGGGGTCTATACGCAGTATTTT. Translated, it gives CASSQSGTSGGVYTQYF. The variable domain in full, completed from reference TRBV7-2 and TRBJ2-3, reads GAGVSQSPSNKVTEKGKDVELRCDPISGHTALYWYRQSLGQGLEFLIYFQGNSAPDKSGLPSDRFSAERTGGSVSTLTIQRTQQEDSAVYLCASSQSGTSGGVYTQYFGPGTRLTVL.

In this sample, this clonotype turned up a few times. The chain uses TRBV6-6 and TRBJ2-2, with TRBD2 identical over 8 bases. Per the germline V gene, CDR1 is MNHNY and CDR2 is SVGAGI (reference sequence). The CDR3 spans 16 residues. The V gene end was trimmed by 5 bases and the J gene end by 0 bases; junction bases not matched to a gene: 5. The CDR3 loop is CASSTIAGTNTGELFF. CDR3 nucleotides: TGTGCCAGCAGTACTATAGCGGGGACGAACACCGGGGAGCTGTTTTTT.

In this sample, this clonotype turned up a few times. CDR3 DNA: TGTGCCAGCAATGGGGACACGGAAATTCAAGAGACCCAGTACTTC. It translates to CASNGDTEIQETQYF. V and J are TRBV12-3 or TRBV12-4 and TRBJ2-5, with a possible D match to TRBD1 (6 bases). The CDR3 runs to 15 residues. V lost 7 bases, J lost 2 bases, and 17 bases lay in between.